This TCR beta chain derives from a study of T-cell memory formation after mild COVID-19. TCRdb analysed the 5' RACE reads with MiXCR anew, one entry per CDR3 protein. This sample has about 290,000 distinct CDR3 sequences, with around a sixth found just once. There are 12 residues in the CDR3. CDR1 and CDR2 from the germline V gene are GTSNPN and SVGIG (reference sequence). Trimming took off 3 bases at V and 11 bases at J, with 14 bases between the two ends. The chain employs TRBV30 and TRBJ1-5; tentative D call: TRBD1 (5 bases). The sample taken for sequencing was PBMCs or a T cell subset sorted from them (not recorded which). The sequence came from a man between 18 and 35 years old who had mild COVID-19 (a few samples of this study predate the infection). Cell type and time point are not known. The CDR3 spells CAWSQGPRAQHF. In DNA, the CDR3 is TGTGCCTGGAGCCAGGGCCCCAGGGCCCAGCATTTT.